The present entry profiles one T cell receptor beta chain with its context. Its antigen is not identified. Libraries were prepared by immunoSEQ multiplex PCR; TCRdb keeps only in-frame clonotypes and omits some of them. The sample consists of approximately 17,000 clones, roughly 86% of them appearing once. These data belong to a study of OX40 agonist ivuxolimab in advanced cancers. For the study at large: Patients received intravenous ivuxolimab every 2 weeks at 0.01 to 10 mg/kg. Melanoma, hepatocellular carcinoma, head and neck or renal cell cancer occurred in dose-escalation patients. Findings and limits, study-wide: The mean number of expanded clones was higher in CD8+ T cells than in CD4+.

Germline V lookup: CDR1 SGHNT, CDR2 YYREEE (reference sequence). With 4 bases clipped from V and 3 bases from J, the junction kept 6 bases outside the gene matches. The CDR3 has 14 residues. The receptor was isolated from an adult with an advanced solid tumor such as melanoma, head and neck, liver or kidney cancer. The chain combines TRBV5-4 with TRBJ2-7, with TRBD1 matching 8 bases. The sample here was CD4+ or CD8+ T cells sorted from blood, taken in a trial of the OX40 agonist ivuxolimab. CDR3 coding DNA: TGTGCCAGCAGCAAAGACAGGGGTTACTACGAGCAGTACTTC. Translated, it gives CASSKDRGYYEQYF.